Detailed here is one T cell receptor beta chain. The antigen is undetermined. The sample belongs to a study of T cell repertoires in cytomegalovirus infection. At the level of the study: The authors used CMV epitopes that were HLA-C-restricted (recently identified) and HLA-B-restricted (well studied). A matching HLA type, together with CMV infection, was signaled by public TCR beta signatures.

The CDR3 runs to 13 residues. Losses at the gene ends were 6 bases for V and 9 bases for J; bases not matched to a gene: 11. Germline lookup yields CDR1 DFQATT and CDR2 SNEGSKA (reference sequence). Study-wide results and limits: There were carriers of CMV plus the relevant HLA, and cumulative public TCR beta family frequency identified them. The response measured ex vivo was dominated by TCR beta clonotypes (HLA-C-restricted and CMV-specific).

TCRdb recomputed calls from the reads with MiXCR, one row per CDR3 protein. The sample comprises approximately 910,000 distinct CDR3 sequences, around 29% of which are singletons, and more than 13% rests with the top ten. The material was cultured CD8+ T cells from PBMCs, obtained from culture after CMV antigen stimulation. This chain links TRBV20-1 with TRBJ2-1; 7 bases align to TRBD2. This sequence originates from a human donor in good health (CMV status not recorded). Some clones in this sample may be carry-over from other donors' samples. In DNA, the CDR3 is TGCAGTGCCTCTTGGGGTACTAGCGCTGAGCAGTTCTTC. This encodes CSASWGTSAEQFF.